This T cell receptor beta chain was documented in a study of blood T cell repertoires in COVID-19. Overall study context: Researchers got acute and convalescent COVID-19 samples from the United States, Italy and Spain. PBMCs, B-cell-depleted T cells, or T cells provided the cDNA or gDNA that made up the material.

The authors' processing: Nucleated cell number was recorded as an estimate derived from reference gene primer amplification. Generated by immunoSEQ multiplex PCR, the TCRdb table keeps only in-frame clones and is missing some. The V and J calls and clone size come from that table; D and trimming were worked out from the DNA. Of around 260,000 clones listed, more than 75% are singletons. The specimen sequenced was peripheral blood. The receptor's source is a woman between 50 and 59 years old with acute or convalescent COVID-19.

The CDR3 DNA reads TGTGCCAGCAGCTTAGGGCAGGGGGGCTACAATGAGCAGTTCTTC. It translates to CASSLGQGGYNEQFF. The rearrangement uses TRBV11-2 and TRBJ2-1; D is perhaps TRBD1 (7 bases). This CDR3 comprises 15 residues. CDR1 SGHAT and CDR2 FQNNGV come from the germline V gene. The V and J ends lost 1 base and 3 bases respectively, with 10 bases between them.